Each of the 22 T cell receptor beta chains below was sequenced from the same sample in a study of blood T cell repertoires in COVID-19. The table came from immunoSEQ multiplex PCR; TCRdb's copy has only in-frame clones and leaves some out. The table has roughly 180,000 clones, around 83% seen once. Sequenced: PBMCs or T cells enriched from blood (not recorded which). These receptors originate from a woman aged 45-65 years in a cohort exposed to, infected with or recovered from COVID-19 (not recorded which).

The chain links TRBV18 to TRBJ2-2; no reliable D call. This CDR3 spans 14 amino acids. Germline CDR1 is KGHSH and CDR2 is LQKENI. Trimming removed 0 bases at V and 7 bases at J, with 9 bases between. CDR3 residues: CASSPPSGGGELFF. CDR3 DNA: TGTGCCAGCTCACCACCGTCAGGTGGCGGGGAGCTGTTTTTT.

This clone was detected a few times. Other DNA sequences from this sample encode an identical CDR3 as well. The chain recombines TRBV28 with TRBJ2-1, with 8 bases that match TRBD2. The CDR3 totals 15 residues. CDR1 and CDR2 (germline): MDHEN, SYDVKM. The trim removed 2 bases at V and 0 bases at J, leaving 0 bases unmatched. As DNA, the CDR3 is TGTGCCAGCAGTTTAGCGGGAGGCTCCTACAATGAGCAGTTCTTC. Residues: CASSLAGGSYNEQFF. The full variable domain, in which reference TRBV28 and TRBJ2-1 provide the parts outside the CDR3, is DVKVTQSSRYLVKRTGEKVFLECVQDMDHENMFWYRQDPGLGLRLIYFSYDVKMKEKGDIPEGYSVSREKKERFSLILESASTNQTSMYLCASSLAGGSYNEQFFGPGTRLTVL.

The chain has TRBV9 and TRBJ2-6, with TRBD1 matching over 7 bases. Per germline, CDR1 SGDLS and CDR2 YYNGEE. After removal of 3 bases from V and 1 base from J, the junction contained 10 bases not matched to a gene. This CDR3 has 18 amino acids. The CDR3 coding sequence is TGTGCCAGCAGCGACGTACAGGGGATGATGTCTGGGGCCAACGTCCTGACTTTC. It translates to CASSDVQGMMSGANVLTF.

This clone has a handful of counts. The CDR3 bases are TGTGCCAGCAGCGGGGCCGGGCTTCGGAAGGACAATGAGCAGTTCTTC. This codes for CASSGAGLRKDNEQFF. The chain links TRBV7-2 to TRBJ2-1, with D possibly being TRBD1 (5 bases). The CDR3 runs to 16 residues. Trimming cost V 5 bases and J 5 bases, with 19 bases left between them. Germline CDR1 is SGHTA and CDR2 is FQGNSA.

This chain links TRBV3-1 (or the pseudogene TRBV3-2) with TRBJ1-4; D might be TRBD1 (6 bases). The CDR3 has 15 amino acids. V gave up 2 bases and J gave up 3 bases, with 10 bases separating them. CDR1 and CDR2 (germline): LGHDT, YNNKEL (reference sequence). This CDR3 is CASSQTGRANEKLFF. The CDR3 DNA sequence: TGTGCCAGCAGCCAAACAGGGAGAGCTAATGAAAAACTGTTTTTT.

The chain couples TRBV9 to TRBJ2-7, with TRBD2 identical over 9 bases. This CDR3 is 15 amino acids long. Trimming at V came to 0 bases and at J to 2 bases, leaving 3 bases not matched to a gene. Germline V CDR1 and CDR2: SGDLS, YYNGEE. The CDR3 sequence is CASSVAAGGPYEQYF. CDR3 bases: TGTGCCAGCAGCGTAGCAGCGGGAGGCCCCTACGAGCAGTACTTC.

The chain carries TRBV6-5 and TRBJ2-7; tentative D call: TRBD2 (5 bases). Germline CDR1 and CDR2: MNHEY and SVGAGI. This CDR3 contains 13 residues. V dropped 6 bases and J dropped 4 bases, with 13 bases sitting between them. CDR3 amino acids: CASSFGSAYEQYF. The CDR3 nucleotides read TGTGCCAGCAGCTTTGGTAGCGCATACGAGCAGTACTTC.

The J gene is TRBJ1-1, the V gene TRBV27; D gene ambiguous. The V end was cut by 1 base, the J end by 5 bases, with 17 bases between. CDR3 size: 16 residues. The V gene's germline CDR1 is MNHEY and CDR2 SMNVEV (reference sequence). This chain's CDR3 is CASSLFSTLTGTEAFF. The CDR3 DNA sequence: TGTGCCAGCAGTTTATTTTCGACCCTAACGGGGACTGAAGCTTTCTTT.

The chain uses TRBV5-4 and TRBJ1-5; D uncertain. V was clipped by 1 base and J by 4 bases, with 6 bases between them. This CDR3 has 13 amino acids. Germline CDR1 and CDR2: SGHNT and YYREEE (reference sequence). This chain's CDR3 is CASSLSINQPQHF. As DNA, the CDR3 is TGTGCCAGCAGCTTGTCCATTAATCAGCCCCAGCATTTT.

This chain connects TRBV9 to TRBJ1-2; D gene uncertain. CDR3 length: 13 amino acids. The V end was cut by 0 bases, the J end by 2 bases, with 5 bases between. CDR1 and CDR2 (germline): SGDLS, YYNGEE. Here the CDR3 reads CASSVEANYGYTF. CDR3 sequence (DNA): TGTGCCAGCAGCGTAGAAGCCAACTATGGCTACACCTTC.

V usage is TRBV27 and J usage is TRBJ1-1; 8 bases agree with TRBD1. V was clipped by 5 bases and J by 0 bases; unmatched bases: 2. This CDR3 region has 14 residues. The germline gives CDR1 MNHEY, CDR2 SMNVEV (reference sequence). The CDR3 DNA reads as TGTGCCAGCAGTCCGGACAGGGTGAACACTGAAGCTTTCTTT. Translation gives CASSPDRVNTEAFF.

This clone was observed a handful of times. The chain has TRBV27 and TRBJ2-5; possible D gene TRBD2, 7 bases. V dropped 6 bases and J dropped 3 bases, with 17 bases sitting between them. The CDR3 runs to 15 residues. Germline CDR1 reads MNHEY; CDR2 reads SMNVEV (reference sequence). The CDR3 DNA is TGTGCCAGCAGCCGGGGGGCTAGCCTAAAAGAGACCCAGTACTTC. Encoded protein: CASSRGASLKETQYF.

The gene calls are TRBV11-2 and TRBJ1-2, with D hard to call. Trimming stripped 5 bases from V and 4 bases from J, with 11 bases between. Germline values: CDR1 SGHAT, CDR2 FQNNGV. The CDR3 has 13 amino acids. DNA for the CDR3: TGTGCCAGCAGCCCCGGGATCAGCTATGGCTACACCTTC. This sequence encodes CASSPGISYGYTF.

This clone occurred once. CDR3 protein: CATRTGIYEQYF. The CDR3 bases are TGTGCCACCAGGACAGGGATCTACGAGCAGTACTTC. The chain employs TRBV19 and TRBJ2-7; 8 bases fit TRBD1. CDR1 is LNHDA, CDR2 SQIVND, per germline (reference sequence). The CDR3 has 12 amino acids. The V and J ends lost 10 bases and 3 bases, in that order; junction bases with no gene match: 5.

The rearrangement links TRBV7-8 to TRBJ2-3; perhaps TRBD1 as D (5 bases). The CDR3 extends over 15 amino acids. V lost 4 bases and J 0 bases, leaving 11 bases between the germline ends. Germline V lookup: CDR1 SGHVS, CDR2 FQNEAQ. CDR3 protein: CASSYRLTSTDTQYF. CDR3 sequence (DNA): TGTGCCAGCAGCTACAGGTTAACTAGCACAGATACGCAGTATTTT. Full variable domain (outside the CDR3, taken from reference TRBV7-8 and TRBJ2-3): GAGVSQSPRYKVAKRGQDVALRCDPISGHVSLFWYQQALGQGPEFLTYFQNEAQLDKSGLPSDRFFAERPEGSVSTLKIQRTQQEDSAVYLCASSYRLTSTDTQYFGPGTRLTVL.

This chain uses TRBV28 with TRBJ2-3, with D possibly TRBD1 on 5 matching bases. The CDR3 totals 13 residues. Germline V gene data show CDR1 as MDHEN and CDR2 as SYDVKM. V dropped 6 bases and J dropped 2 bases, with 9 bases sitting between them. CDR3 region: CASRTVNTDTQYF. CDR3 nucleotide sequence: TGTGCCAGCAGGACAGTAAACACAGATACGCAGTATTTT.

The chain couples TRBV27 to TRBJ2-1, with D possibly TRBD1 on 6 matching bases. CDR3 length: 13 amino acids. The germline V gene has CDR1 MNHEY and CDR2 SMNVEV (reference sequence). The V and J ends lost 6 bases and 4 bases respectively, with 10 bases between them. The DNA of the CDR3 is TGTGCCAGCAGGAGGCAGGGGTACAATGAGCAGTTCTTC. As protein: CASRRQGYNEQFF.

This rearrangement joins TRBV19 to TRBJ1-2, with 10 nucleotides matching TRBD1. V lost 2 bases, J lost 2 bases, and 5 bases stayed unmatched. The CDR3 runs to 16 residues. Per germline, CDR1 LNHDA and CDR2 SQIVND (reference sequence). For the CDR3, the DNA is TGTGCCAGTAGTATAACTGGGACAGGGGAAAACTATGGCTACACCTTC. It yields the protein CASSITGTGENYGYTF.

The rearrangement links TRBV14 to TRBJ2-5; a weak D match, TRBD2 (5 bases). The CDR3 loop spans 14 amino acids. Trimming pared 0 bases from V and 5 bases from J, leaving 10 bases between. Germline CDR1 SGHDN, CDR2 FVKESK. CDR3 nucleotides: TGTGCCAGCAGCCAAGAGAGGGTACGGGAGACCCAGTACTTC. It codes for CASSQERVRETQYF. Full variable domain (outside the CDR3, taken from reference TRBV14 and TRBJ2-5): EAGVTQFPSHSVIEKGQTVTLRCDPISGHDNLYWYRRVMGKEIKFLLHFVKESKQDESGMPNNRFLAERTGGTYSTLKVQPAELEDSGVYFCASSQERVRETQYFGPGTRLLVL.

The V and J genes are TRBV19 and TRBJ1-5, with D uncertain. Trimming removed 1 base from V and 0 bases from J, with 7 bases in between. The germline CDR1 and CDR2 sequences are LNHDA and SQIVND (reference sequence). This CDR3 comprises 15 residues. In DNA form, the CDR3 reads TGTGCCAGTAGTATAGGGAGTTATAGCAATCAGCCCCAGCATTTT. Translating it yields CASSIGSYSNQPQHF.

The V gene is TRBV6-5, the J gene TRBJ2-3; D is perhaps TRBD1 (7 bases). This CDR3 has 15 residues. Germline values: CDR1 MNHEY, CDR2 SVGAGI. Trimming cost V 5 bases and J 3 bases, with 15 bases left between them. The CDR3 sequence is CASSKEGARTDTQYF. The DNA for the CDR3 is TGTGCCAGCAGTAAGGAGGGGGCGCGAACAGATACGCAGTATTTT.

The gene calls are TRBV10-3 and TRBJ2-2; tentatively, D is TRBD1 (6 bases). CDR1 and CDR2 (germline): ENHRY, SYGVKD. The germline V and J ends were trimmed by 3 bases and 3 bases, with 14 bases remaining between them. This CDR3 comprises 16 residues. CDR3 protein: CAISDTGRRDTGELFF. The DNA of the CDR3 is TGTGCCATCAGTGACACAGGGAGAAGGGACACCGGGGAGCTGTTTTTT.